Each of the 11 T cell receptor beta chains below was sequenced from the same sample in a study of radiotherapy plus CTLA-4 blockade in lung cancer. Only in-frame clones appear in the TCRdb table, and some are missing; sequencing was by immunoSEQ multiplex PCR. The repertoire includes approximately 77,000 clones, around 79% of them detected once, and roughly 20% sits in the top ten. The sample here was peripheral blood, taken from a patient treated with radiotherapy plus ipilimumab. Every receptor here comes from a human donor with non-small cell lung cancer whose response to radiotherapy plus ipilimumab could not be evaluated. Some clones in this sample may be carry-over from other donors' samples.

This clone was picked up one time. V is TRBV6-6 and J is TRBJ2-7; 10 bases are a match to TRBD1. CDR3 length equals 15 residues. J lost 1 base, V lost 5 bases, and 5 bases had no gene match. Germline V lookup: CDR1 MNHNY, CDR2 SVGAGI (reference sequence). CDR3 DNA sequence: TGTGCCAGCAGTAACCGGGACAGGGGTTCCTACGAGCAGTACTTC. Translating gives CASSNRDRGSYEQYF.

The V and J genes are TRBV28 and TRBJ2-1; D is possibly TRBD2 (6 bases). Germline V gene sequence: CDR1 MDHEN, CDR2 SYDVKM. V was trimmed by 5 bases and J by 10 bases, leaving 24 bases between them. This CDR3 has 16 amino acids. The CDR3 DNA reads TGTGCCAGCAGTCCCATTCTCCCCTCTAGCGCGGGAGAGCAGTTCTTC. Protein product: CASSPILPSSAGEQFF.

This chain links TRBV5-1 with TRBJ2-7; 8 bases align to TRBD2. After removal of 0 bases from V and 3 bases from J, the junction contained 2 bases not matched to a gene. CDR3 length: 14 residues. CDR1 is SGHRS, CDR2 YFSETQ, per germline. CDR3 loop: CASSLGGLVYEQYF. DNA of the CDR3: TGCGCCAGCAGCTTGGGGGGACTAGTCTACGAGCAGTACTTC.

The CDR3, as DNA: TGTGCCAGCAGTAACCGGGACACACATGAAAAACTGTTTTTT. It codes for CASSNRDTHEKLFF. The V and J genes are TRBV6-5 and TRBJ1-4, with D tentatively TRBD1 (6 bases). The CDR3 loop spans 14 amino acids. From germline, CDR1 is MNHEY and CDR2 SVGAGI. V lost 5 bases to trimming and J lost 6 bases, with 13 bases between them.

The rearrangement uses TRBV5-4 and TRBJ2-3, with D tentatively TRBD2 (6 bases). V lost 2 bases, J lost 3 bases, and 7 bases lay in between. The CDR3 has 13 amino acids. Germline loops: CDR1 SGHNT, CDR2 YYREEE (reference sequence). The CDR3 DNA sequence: TGTGCCAGCAGCTTTGGGGGGACAGATACGCAGTATTTT. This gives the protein CASSFGGTDTQYF.

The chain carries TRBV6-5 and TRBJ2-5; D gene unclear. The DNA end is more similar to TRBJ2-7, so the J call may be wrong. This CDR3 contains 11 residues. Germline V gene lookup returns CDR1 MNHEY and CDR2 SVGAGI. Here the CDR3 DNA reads TGTGCCAGCAGGAAATCCTACGAGCAGTACTTC. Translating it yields CASRKSYEQYF.

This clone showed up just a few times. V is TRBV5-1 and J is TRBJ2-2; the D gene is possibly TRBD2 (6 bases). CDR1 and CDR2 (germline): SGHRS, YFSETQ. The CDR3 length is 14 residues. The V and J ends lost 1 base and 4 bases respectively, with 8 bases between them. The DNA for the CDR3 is TGCGCCAGCAGCTTGAACGGGGGCACCGGGGAGCTGTTTTTT. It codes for CASSLNGGTGELFF.

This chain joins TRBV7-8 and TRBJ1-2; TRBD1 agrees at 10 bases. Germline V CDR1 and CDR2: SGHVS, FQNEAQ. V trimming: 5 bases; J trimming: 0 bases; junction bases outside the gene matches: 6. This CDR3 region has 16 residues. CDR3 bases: TGTGCCAGCAGCGAAGGACAGGGGGTCTCTAACTATGGCTACACCTTC. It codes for CASSEGQGVSNYGYTF.

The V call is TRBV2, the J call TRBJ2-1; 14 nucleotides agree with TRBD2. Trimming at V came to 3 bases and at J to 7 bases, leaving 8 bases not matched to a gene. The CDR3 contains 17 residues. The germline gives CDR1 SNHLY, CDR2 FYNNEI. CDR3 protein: CASSDGLAGGTGNEQFF. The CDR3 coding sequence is TGTGCCAGCAGTGACGGACTAGCGGGGGGCACAGGGAATGAGCAGTTCTTC.

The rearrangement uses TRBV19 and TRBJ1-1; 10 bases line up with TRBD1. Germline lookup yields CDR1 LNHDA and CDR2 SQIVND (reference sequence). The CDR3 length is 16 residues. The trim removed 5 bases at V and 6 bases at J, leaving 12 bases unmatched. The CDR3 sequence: CASSPGQGTGAPEAFF. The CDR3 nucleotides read TGTGCCAGTAGTCCCGGACAGGGGACAGGGGCCCCTGAAGCTTTCTTT.

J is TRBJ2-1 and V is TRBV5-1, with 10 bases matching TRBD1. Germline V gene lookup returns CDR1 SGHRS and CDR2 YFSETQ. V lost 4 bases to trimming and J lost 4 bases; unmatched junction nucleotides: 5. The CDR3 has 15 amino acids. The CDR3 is CASSPGDRGYNEQFF. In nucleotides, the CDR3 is TGCGCCAGCAGCCCGGGGGACAGGGGTTACAATGAGCAGTTCTTC.